This TCR beta chain was identified in a study of shared clonotypes between healthy human individuals. Study-level points and caveats: The genetic and exposure-history diversity represented was limited by few donors.

The assay was immunoSEQ multiplex PCR, and TCRdb's table has in-frame clones only and misses some. The data contain more than 2,000,000 clones, 85% to 95% of them singletons. About this clone itself: Its cognate antigen is unknown.

Germline assignment: CDR1 MNHNS and CDR2 SASEGT. CDR3 length: 13 amino acids. V lost 8 bases, J lost 4 bases, and 14 bases lay in between. This receptor was taken from a man aged 18 to 29 in good health. Some clones in this sample may be carry-over from other donors' samples. The chain employs TRBV6-1 and TRBJ1-2; maybe TRBD1 (5 bases). Sequenced input: naive CD4+ T cells from PBMCs. As for subset: CD45RA+ positively selected. As DNA, the CDR3 is TGTGCCAGCTTTTCCAGGGTGGCCTATGGCTACACCTTC. It codes for CASFSRVAYGYTF.